This is a list of T cell receptor beta chains from one sample in a study of blood T cell repertoires in COVID-19. Clones were sequenced by immunoSEQ multiplex PCR, and TCRdb holds only the in-frame ones, with some missing. The sample carries about 400,000 clones, approximately 86% recorded once. The sample comprised peripheral blood. The receptors stem from a woman between 55 and 75 years old with COVID-19, enrolled during active disease. Each CDR3 is given without its conserved first and last residue. Each record gives: D gene, V gene, J gene, CDR3 protein. A D gene is named only where the DNA matches it firmly.

D: .; V: TRBV5-1; J: TRBJ1-2; CDR3: ASSPSPGTGYT
D: .; V: TRBV5-1; J: TRBJ2-2; CDR3: ATKLATGELF
D: .; V: TRBV11-2; J: TRBJ2-3; CDR3: ASSSRLARGADTQY
D: .; V: TRBV6-5; J: TRBJ1-4; CDR3: ASSWQGTNEKLF
D: TRBD1; V: TRBV27; J: TRBJ1-6; CDR3: ASSQSQGGYNSPLH
D: .; V: TRBV7-2; J: TRBJ2-1; CDR3: ASSFSNHNEQF
D: .; V: TRBV2; J: TRBJ1-1; CDR3: ASREAGTEAF
D: .; V: TRBV12-3/TRBV12-4; J: TRBJ1-2; CDR3: ASTLQGSGYT
D: TRBD2; V: TRBV9; J: TRBJ2-7; CDR3: ASSVAPGLAGGNYEQY
D: .; V: TRBV5-6; J: TRBJ2-5; CDR3: ASSLVHRGLQETQY
D: TRBD1; V: TRBV11-3; J: TRBJ1-3; CDR3: ASSRLQGGPFSGNTIY
D: .; V: TRBV5-1; J: TRBJ2-7; CDR3: ASSPGQRVY
D: .; V: TRBV6-1; J: TRBJ1-2; CDR3: ASSDWAGATGYT
D: TRBD1; V: TRBV18; J: TRBJ1-1; CDR3: ASSAGTGNTEAF
D: .; V: TRBV25-1; J: TRBJ2-7; CDR3: ASSDTGGGQQY
D: .; V: TRBV7-2; J: TRBJ1-1; CDR3: ASSPNRDNTEAF
D: .; V: TRBV11-3; J: TRBJ2-3; CDR3: ASSLAGLDTQY
D: .; V: TRBV12-3/TRBV12-4; J: TRBJ2-3; CDR3: ASNGGGDTQY
D: .; V: TRBV7-2; J: TRBJ2-7; CDR3: ASSLVGLLEQY
D: .; V: TRBV5-1; J: TRBJ1-2; CDR3: ASSLMAEGGYT
D: TRBD1; V: TRBV25-1; J: TRBJ1-2; CDR3: ASSDWTGHGYT
D: TRBD1; V: TRBV25-1; J: TRBJ1-5; CDR3: ASSGSSLDRDDQPQH
D: .; V: TRBV3-1/TRBV3-2; J: TRBJ1-1; CDR3: ASSQGVVGQGTEAF
D: .; V: TRBV5-1; J: TRBJ2-1; CDR3: ASSLTGWSLQDSYPF
D: TRBD1; V: TRBV18; J: TRBJ2-7; CDR3: ASSPSGGTGTVRSSYEQY
D: TRBD1; V: TRBV2; J: TRBJ1-5; CDR3: ASRGGQVYSNQPQH
D: .; V: TRBV7-8; J: TRBJ1-2; CDR3: ASSLEGAGGNYGYT
D: TRBD2; V: TRBV6-5; J: TRBJ2-1; CDR3: ASSYRGGQDEQF
D: .; V: TRBV29-1; J: TRBJ1-2; CDR3: SVEDSDGYT
D: TRBD1; V: TRBV4-1; J: TRBJ2-1; CDR3: ASSQNLTTGTGSGGGEQF
D: TRBD1; V: TRBV6-4; J: TRBJ2-1; CDR3: ASSDSGGRGHNEQF
D: TRBD1; V: TRBV9; J: TRBJ2-7; CDR3: ASTTEKQGIAYYEQY
D: .; V: TRBV11-2; J: TRBJ2-3; CDR3: ASSYQGWGSTDTQY
D: .; V: TRBV4-1; J: TRBJ1-4; CDR3: ASSQDPRGRINEKLF
D: .; V: TRBV4-2; J: TRBJ1-3; CDR3: ASREGFFSGNTIY
D: .; V: TRBV15; J: TRBJ1-1; CDR3: ATSRDVGVAAF
D: .; V: TRBV2; J: TRBJ1-2; CDR3: ASSEELVYGYT
D: .; V: TRBV6-5; J: TRBJ1-2; CDR3: ASSPLGRESGYT
D: .; V: TRBV6-5; J: TRBJ2-7; CDR3: ASSLRLDSSYEQY
D: .; V: TRBV4-2; J: TRBJ2-6; CDR3: ASSQAPTGVLSGANVLT
D: .; V: TRBV7-9; J: TRBJ1-4; CDR3: ASSLGAATNEKLF
D: .; V: TRBV7-3; J: TRBJ2-3; CDR3: ASSLTRAIDTQY
D: .; V: TRBV6-5; J: TRBJ2-4; CDR3: ASSSTGNAKNIQY
D: .; V: TRBV5-1; J: TRBJ1-5; CDR3: ASSPGSGQPQH
D: .; V: TRBV10-3; J: TRBJ1-1; CDR3: AISEFQGTEAF
D: TRBD1; V: TRBV18; J: TRBJ1-2; CDR3: ASSPDRGNYGYT
D: .; V: TRBV4-1; J: TRBJ2-7; CDR3: ASSQTDILYEQY
D: TRBD1; V: TRBV5-4; J: TRBJ2-1; CDR3: ASSLGRTGEFYNEQF
D: TRBD2; V: TRBV4-2; J: TRBJ2-1; CDR3: ASSSKGRGDEQF
D: TRBD1; V: TRBV5-6; J: TRBJ1-1; CDR3: ASSLVQGTEAF
D: .; V: TRBV6-6; J: TRBJ2-7; CDR3: ASSRERAEQY
D: TRBD1; V: TRBV30; J: TRBJ2-7; CDR3: AWSLPGQSYEQY
D: .; V: TRBV11-2; J: TRBJ2-7; CDR3: ASSLDWRGRTYEQY
D: TRBD2; V: TRBV3-1/TRBV3-2; J: TRBJ2-5; CDR3: ASSQDLRRSGGGETQY